This T cell receptor beta chain was sequenced in a study of cytomegalovirus exposure and HLA in healthy donors. General study points: In a later analysis, a genetic analysis reported fewer productive-TCR N-insertions in an Asian-associated ancestry cluster than the cohort average.

The CDR3 covers 14 residues. Germline CDR1 and CDR2: MNHEY and SMNVEV (reference sequence). V was clipped by 3 bases and J by 5 bases; unmatched bases: 4. As regards this clone: Its matching antigen is unknown.

Amplification used 60 Vbeta primers and 13 Jbeta primers. Sequenced by immunoSEQ multiplex PCR; TCRdb stores in-frame clones only, minus some. The sample includes about 130,000 clones, roughly 79% seen only once; the top ten take 1.8%. The chain combines TRBV27 with TRBJ2-1; TRBD1 matches at 7 bases. The specimen was PBMCs. The source is a woman in her thirties or forties in good health and CMV-seronegative. The CDR3 nucleotides are TGTGCCAGCAGTTTTGGGGACAGAGACAATGAGCAGTTCTTC. This encodes CASSFGDRDNEQFF.